These 2 T cell receptor beta chains share one sample of origin, sequenced in a study of identical twins. TCRdb re-called the 5' RACE reads through MiXCR, storing one row per CDR3 protein. In the table there are more than 650,000 distinct CDR3 sequences, 5.5% to 6.5% of which are singletons. Sequencing used naive T cells sorted from blood. These receptors were taken from a man between 18 and 35 years old in good health.

The genes are TRBV5-1 and TRBJ2-1, with 13 bases fitting TRBD2. Unmatched junction bases numbered 12, after V lost 4 bases and J lost 8 bases. The CDR3 loop spans 17 amino acids. Per the germline V gene, CDR1 is SGHRS and CDR2 is YFSETQ. This CDR3 is CASSRSLGLAGAHEQFF. The CDR3 DNA is TGCGCCAGCAGCAGGTCCCTTGGACTAGCGGGAGCACATGAGCAGTTCTTC.

The table lists this clonotype with a few counts. This chain joins TRBV5-1 and TRBJ2-1; TRBD2 agrees at 15 bases. The V segment lost 4 bases and the J segment 8 bases; nucleotides outside the gene matches: 10. The CDR3 sequence is 17 residues long. Germline V gene lookup returns CDR1 SGHRS and CDR2 YFSETQ. The DNA for the CDR3 is TGCGCCAGCAGCCCAGGGACTAGCGGGAGGAGTTTGGATGAGCAGTTCTTC. This gives the protein CASSPGTSGRSLDEQFF. Combining the CDR3 with reference TRBV5-1 and TRBJ2-1 gives the whole variable domain KAGVTQTPRYLIKTRGQQVTLSCSPISGHRSVSWYQQTPGQGLQFLFEYFSETQRNKGNFPGRFSGRQFSNSRSEMNVSTLELGDSALYLCASSPGTSGRSLDEQFFGPGTRLTVL.